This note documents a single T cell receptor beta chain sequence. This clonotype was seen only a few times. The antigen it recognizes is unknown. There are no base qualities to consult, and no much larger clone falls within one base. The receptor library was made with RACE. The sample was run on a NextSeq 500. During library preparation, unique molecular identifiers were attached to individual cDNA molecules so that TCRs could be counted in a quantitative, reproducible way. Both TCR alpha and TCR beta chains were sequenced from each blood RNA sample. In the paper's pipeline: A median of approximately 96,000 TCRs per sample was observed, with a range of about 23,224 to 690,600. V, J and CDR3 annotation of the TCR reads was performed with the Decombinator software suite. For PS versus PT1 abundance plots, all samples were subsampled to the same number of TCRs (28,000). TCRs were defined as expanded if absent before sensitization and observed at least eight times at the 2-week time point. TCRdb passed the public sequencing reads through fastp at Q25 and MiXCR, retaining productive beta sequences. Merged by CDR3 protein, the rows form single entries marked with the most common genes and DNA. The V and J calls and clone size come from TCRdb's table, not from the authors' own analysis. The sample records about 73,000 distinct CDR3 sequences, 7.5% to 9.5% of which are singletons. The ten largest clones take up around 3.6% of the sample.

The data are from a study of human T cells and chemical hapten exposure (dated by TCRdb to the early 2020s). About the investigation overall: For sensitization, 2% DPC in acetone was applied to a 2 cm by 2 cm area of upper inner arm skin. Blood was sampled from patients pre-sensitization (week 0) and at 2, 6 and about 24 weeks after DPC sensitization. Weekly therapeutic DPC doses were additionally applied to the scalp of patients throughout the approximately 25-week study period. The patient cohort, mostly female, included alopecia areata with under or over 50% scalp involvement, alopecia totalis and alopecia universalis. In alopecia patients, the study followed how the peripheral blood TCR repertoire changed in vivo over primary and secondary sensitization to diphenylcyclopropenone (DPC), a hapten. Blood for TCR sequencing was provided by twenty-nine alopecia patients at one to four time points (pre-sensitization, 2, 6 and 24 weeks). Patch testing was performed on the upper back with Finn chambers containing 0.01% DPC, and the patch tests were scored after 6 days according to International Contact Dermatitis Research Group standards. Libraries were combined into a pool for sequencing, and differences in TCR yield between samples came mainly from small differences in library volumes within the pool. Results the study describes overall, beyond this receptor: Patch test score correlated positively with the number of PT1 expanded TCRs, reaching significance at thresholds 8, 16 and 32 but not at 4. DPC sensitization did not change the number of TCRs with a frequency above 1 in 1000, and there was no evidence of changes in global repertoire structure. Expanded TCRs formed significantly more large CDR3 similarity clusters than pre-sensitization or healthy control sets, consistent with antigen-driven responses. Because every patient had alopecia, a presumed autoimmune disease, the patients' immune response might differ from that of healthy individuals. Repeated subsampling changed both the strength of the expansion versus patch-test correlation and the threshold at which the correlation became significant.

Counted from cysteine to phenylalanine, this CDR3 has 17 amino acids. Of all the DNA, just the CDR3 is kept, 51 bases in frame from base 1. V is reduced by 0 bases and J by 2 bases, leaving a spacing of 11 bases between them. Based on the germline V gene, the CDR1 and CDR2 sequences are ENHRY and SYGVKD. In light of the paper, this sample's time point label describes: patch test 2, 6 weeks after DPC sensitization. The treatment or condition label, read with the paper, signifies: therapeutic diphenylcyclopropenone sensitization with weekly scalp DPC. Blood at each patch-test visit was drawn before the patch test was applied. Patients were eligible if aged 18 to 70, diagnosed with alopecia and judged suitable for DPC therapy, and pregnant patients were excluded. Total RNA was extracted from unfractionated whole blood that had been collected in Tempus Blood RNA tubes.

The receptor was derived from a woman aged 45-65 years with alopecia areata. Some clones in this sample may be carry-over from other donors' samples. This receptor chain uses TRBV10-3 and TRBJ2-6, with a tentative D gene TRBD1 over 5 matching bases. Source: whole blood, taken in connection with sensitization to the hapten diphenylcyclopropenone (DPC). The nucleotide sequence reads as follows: TGTGCCATCAGTGAGTCAAGGGGCCTTACTGGGGCCAACGTCCTGACTTTC. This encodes CAISESRGLTGANVLTF.